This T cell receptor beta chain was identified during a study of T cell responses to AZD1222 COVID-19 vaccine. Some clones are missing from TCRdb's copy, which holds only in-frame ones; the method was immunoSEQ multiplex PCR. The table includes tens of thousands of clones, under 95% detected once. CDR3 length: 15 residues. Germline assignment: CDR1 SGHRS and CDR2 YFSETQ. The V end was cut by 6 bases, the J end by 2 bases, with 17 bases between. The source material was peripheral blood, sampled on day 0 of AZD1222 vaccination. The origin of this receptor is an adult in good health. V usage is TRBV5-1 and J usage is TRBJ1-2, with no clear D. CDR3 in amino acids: CASTPGSQPNYGYTF. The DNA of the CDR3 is TGCGCCAGCACCCCTGGGTCCCAGCCCAACTATGGCTACACCTTC.